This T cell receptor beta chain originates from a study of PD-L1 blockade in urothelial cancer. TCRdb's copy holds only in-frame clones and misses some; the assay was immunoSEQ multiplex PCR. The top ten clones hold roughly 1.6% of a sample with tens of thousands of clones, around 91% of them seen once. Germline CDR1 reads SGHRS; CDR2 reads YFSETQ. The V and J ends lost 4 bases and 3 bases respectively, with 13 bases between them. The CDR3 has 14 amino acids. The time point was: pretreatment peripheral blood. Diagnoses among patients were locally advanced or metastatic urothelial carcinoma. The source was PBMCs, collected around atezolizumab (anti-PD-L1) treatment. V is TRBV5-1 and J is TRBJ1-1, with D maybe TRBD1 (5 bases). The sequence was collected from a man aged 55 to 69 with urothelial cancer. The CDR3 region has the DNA TGCGCCAGCAGCGAGGTGGGGGGGGACACTGAAGCTTTCTTT. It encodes CASSEVGGDTEAFF.